This T cell receptor beta chain was recorded in a study of cytomegalovirus exposure and HLA in healthy donors. General study points: Donor immune exposure was known only as CMV serostatus.

With 60 Vbeta and 13 Jbeta primers, the PCR was carried out. Produced via immunoSEQ multiplex PCR; TCRdb's table is partial and in-frame only. Of 80,000 to 95,000 clones in the sample, roughly 86% were seen once. Notes on this clone: Its antigen remains unidentified.

Unmatched junction bases numbered 11, after V lost 3 bases and J lost 2 bases. The CDR3 has 19 residues. Looked up from germline, CDR1 is LNHDA and CDR2 is SQIVND (reference sequence). This clonotype originated in a man aged 25-40 years in good health and CMV-seropositive. The sequenced material came from PBMCs. This chain links TRBV19 with TRBJ2-2; 11 bases match TRBD1. CDR3 in DNA: TGTGCCAGTAGTATTCTATTATCCGGGACAGGGGGAAACACCGGGGAGCTGTTTTTT. Translated, it gives CASSILLSGTGGNTGELFF.